The 29 T cell receptor beta chains in this list originate from one sample, sequenced in a study of cytomegalovirus exposure and HLA in healthy donors. Generated by immunoSEQ multiplex PCR, the TCRdb table keeps only in-frame clones and is missing some. The table includes hundreds of thousands of clones, around 86% detected once. Sequenced material: PBMCs. These TCRs come from a woman under 30 in good health and CMV-seronegative.

The CDR3 protein is CASSAGGRQYGYTF. CDR3 coding DNA: TGTGCCAGCAGCGCCGGGGGTCGCCAATATGGCTACACCTTC. This chain connects TRBV9 to TRBJ1-2; a possible D gene is TRBD1 (5 bases). Germline V gives CDR1 SGDLS, CDR2 YYNGEE. The CDR3 contains 14 residues. Trimming cost V 3 bases and J 5 bases, with 14 bases left between them.

V usage is TRBV29-1 and J usage is TRBJ2-2, with 9 bases aligning to TRBD2. Germline CDR1 reads SQVTM; CDR2 reads ANQGSEA. V lost 0 bases, J lost 0 bases, and 5 bases stayed unmatched. CDR3 length equals 17 residues. The CDR3 is CSVEDHSSGANTGELFF. The CDR3 region has the DNA TGCAGCGTTGAAGATCATTCTAGCGGGGCGAACACCGGGGAGCTGTTTTTT.

This clone showed up just a few times. V and J are TRBV2 and TRBJ2-7, with a possible D match to TRBD2 (6 bases). This CDR3 has 14 amino acids. Between the trimmed V and J ends, which lost 4 bases and 4 bases, there was a span of 14 bases. The germline gives CDR1 SNHLY, CDR2 FYNNEI. The CDR3 sequence is CASSVEDYPYEQYF. The CDR3 nucleotides are TGTGCCAGCAGTGTGGAGGACTATCCGTACGAGCAGTACTTC.

As to this clone: This specimen includes other DNA sequences encoding the same CDR3. The rearrangement uses TRBV7-9 and TRBJ2-7, with 7 bases identical to TRBD2. Germline CDR1 reads SEHNR; CDR2 reads FQNEAQ (reference sequence). This CDR3 has 12 amino acids. V was clipped by 5 bases and J by 4 bases; unmatched bases: 2. The CDR3 sequence is CASSPGGYEQYF. The DNA of the CDR3 is TGTGCCAGCAGCCCGGGGGGTTACGAGCAGTACTTC.

The chain couples TRBV2 to TRBJ1-3; D might be TRBD1 (5 bases). Trimming took 10 bases from V and 0 from J, leaving 13 bases between them. Germline CDR1 reads SNHLY; CDR2 reads FYNNEI. The CDR3 contains 14 residues. CDR3 in amino acids: CATTGLLSGNTIYF. The CDR3 nucleotides are TGTGCCACTACAGGACTACTCTCTGGAAACACCATATATTTT.

The chain carries TRBV13 and TRBJ2-1; TRBD2 aligns across 7 bases. V was pared by 5 bases and J by 9 bases, with 13 bases of the junction left unmatched. From germline, CDR1 is PRHDT and CDR2 FYEKMQ (reference sequence). This CDR3 is 15 amino acids long. The CDR3 DNA follows: TGTGCCAGCAGCCTACAACTAGCGCAGAACCGTGAGCAGTTCTTC. Protein product: CASSLQLAQNREQFF.

This chain uses TRBV5-1 with TRBJ1-4; D may be TRBD1 (6 bases). The V and J ends lost 4 bases and 6 bases respectively, with 13 bases between them. This CDR3 has 14 residues. CDR1 is SGHRS, CDR2 YFSETQ, per germline. The CDR3 region is CASSVQGSDEKLFF. The DNA of the CDR3 is TGCGCCAGCAGCGTTCAGGGGTCCGATGAAAAACTGTTTTTT.

There are a few counts of this clone. The V gene is TRBV28, the J gene TRBJ2-7, with D possibly matching TRBD2 (5 bases). V gave up 7 bases and J gave up 7 bases, with 11 bases separating them. The CDR3 loop spans 11 amino acids. The germline gives CDR1 MDHEN, CDR2 SYDVKM. The chain's CDR3 is CASTLRGEQYF. The CDR3 coding sequence is TGTGCCAGCACCCTCCGGGGAGAGCAGTACTTC.

J is TRBJ2-1 and V is TRBV6-5; 7 nucleotides agree with TRBD2. Looked up from germline, CDR1 is MNHEY and CDR2 is SVGAGI. This CDR3 is built from 16 residues. J lost 0 bases, V lost 0 bases, and 2 bases had no gene match. CDR3 DNA sequence: TGTGCCAGCAGTTACTCGGGGGGGGGCTCCTACAATGAGCAGTTCTTC. Protein sequence: CASSYSGGGSYNEQFF.

This rearrangement joins TRBV5-6 to TRBJ2-5; 9 bases align to TRBD2. J gave up 4 bases and V 0 bases, and 10 bases lay outside the gene matches. The CDR3 is 17 amino acids. The germline V gene encodes CDR1 SGHDT and CDR2 YYEEEE. The CDR3 loop is CASSLGAGGPYRETQYF. CDR3 bases: TGTGCCAGCAGCTTGGGGGCGGGAGGGCCCTATAGAGAGACCCAGTACTTC.

This clone was seen more than once but under ten times. The gene calls are TRBV30 and TRBJ1-2; D might be TRBD1 (6 bases). CDR3 length: 12 amino acids. V lost 2 bases and J 6 bases, leaving 10 bases between the germline ends. Germline CDR1 GTSNPN, CDR2 SVGIG (reference sequence). The CDR3: CAWSYREHGYTF. The CDR3 nucleotides read TGTGCCTGGAGTTACAGGGAACATGGCTACACCTTC.

This clone was seen a few times. The V call is TRBV6-1, the J call TRBJ2-2; D unresolved. This CDR3 contains 15 residues. The V and J ends lost 1 base and 5 bases respectively, with 11 bases between them. Germline CDR1 is MNHNS and CDR2 is SASEGT. CDR3 in DNA: TGTGCCAGCAGTGAAGGATCCGCCGGGACCGGGGAGCTGTTTTTT. Its protein is CASSEGSAGTGELFF.

The gene calls are TRBV29-1 and TRBJ1-4; 8 bases are a match to TRBD1. The CDR3 covers 13 residues. Germline V gene sequence: CDR1 SQVTM, CDR2 ANQGSEA. V shed 7 bases, J shed 8 bases, and the junction held 9 bases outside the gene matches. CDR3 sequence (DNA): TGCAGCGCCTCAGGGGGCGCGGTGGAAAAACTGTTTTTT. It yields the protein CSASGGAVEKLFF.

The J gene is TRBJ1-1, the V gene TRBV9; 8 bases fit TRBD1. There are 16 residues in the CDR3. Per the germline V gene, CDR1 is SGDLS and CDR2 is YYNGEE. V lost 0 bases to trimming and J lost 4 bases; unmatched junction nucleotides: 8. The CDR3 loop reads CASSVVQGALGTEAFF. In DNA form, the CDR3 reads TGTGCCAGCAGCGTAGTCCAGGGGGCGCTGGGCACTGAAGCTTTCTTT.

The chain links TRBV2 to TRBJ1-3; TRBD1 matches 7 bases. The germline CDR1 and CDR2 sequences are SNHLY and FYNNEI. V gave up 4 bases and J gave up 4 bases; unmatched junction bases: 7. The CDR3 length is 15 residues. The CDR3 here is CASSVEGARGNTIYF. CDR3 DNA: TGTGCCAGCAGTGTGGAGGGGGCGCGCGGAAACACCATATATTTT.

V and J are TRBV4-1 and TRBJ2-3; 9 bases are shared with TRBD2. The CDR3 spans 15 residues. Germline V gives CDR1 MGHRA, CDR2 YSYEKL. After removal of 7 bases from V and 5 bases from J, the junction contained 10 bases not matched to a gene. The CDR3 is CASTRGLAGIDTQYF. CDR3 coding DNA: TGCGCCAGCACCCGCGGTCTAGCGGGGATAGATACGCAGTATTTT.

This rearrangement joins TRBV27 to TRBJ2-2; 10 bases fit TRBD1. Trimming at V came to 0 bases and at J to 4 bases, leaving 17 bases not matched to a gene. Per the germline V gene, CDR1 is MNHEY and CDR2 is SMNVEV (reference sequence). The CDR3 has 21 residues. This CDR3 is CASSLSGWGTGEVGVTGELFF. For the CDR3, the DNA is TGTGCCAGCAGTTTATCTGGGTGGGGGACAGGGGAAGTTGGAGTCACCGGGGAGCTGTTTTTT.

J is TRBJ2-1 and V is TRBV6-5, with TRBD1 as a possible D gene (5 bases). V was clipped by 0 bases and J by 9 bases, with 18 bases between them. The length of the CDR3 is 16 residues. Germline lookup yields CDR1 MNHEY and CDR2 SVGAGI. CDR3 sequence reads: CASSYSGAGRGAEQFF. CDR3 in DNA: TGTGCCAGCAGTTACTCAGGGGCAGGAAGGGGCGCTGAGCAGTTCTTC.

The chain uses TRBV5-1 and TRBJ2-5; D is perhaps TRBD2 (5 bases). The CDR3 contains 13 residues. CDR1 and CDR2 from the germline V gene are SGHRS and YFSETQ. V was clipped by 5 bases and J by 3 bases, with 11 bases between them. The CDR3 spells CASSQGLEETQYF. In DNA, the CDR3 is TGCGCCAGCAGTCAAGGACTGGAAGAGACCCAGTACTTC.

The chain combines TRBV29-1 with TRBJ2-1; 8 bases map to TRBD2. Germline CDR1 reads SQVTM; CDR2 reads ANQGSEA. This CDR3 is built from 15 residues. The J segment lost 2 bases and the V segment lost 0 bases, leaving 3 bases of the junction unmatched. CDR3 in amino acids: CSVEDGLAAYNEQFF. CDR3 DNA: TGCAGCGTTGAAGACGGACTAGCAGCCTACAATGAGCAGTTCTTC.

The sample holds a few counts of this clone. The genes are TRBV30 and TRBJ1-1; D perhaps matches TRBD1 (5 bases). CDR1 is GTSNPN and CDR2 is SVGIG in the germline V gene (reference sequence). The V and J ends lost 2 bases and 2 bases respectively, with 9 bases between them. This CDR3 is built from 13 residues. As DNA, the CDR3 is TGTGCCTGGAGTATGGACATCAACACTGAAGCTTTCTTT. Translating gives CAWSMDINTEAFF.

The rearrangement joins TRBV29-1 to TRBJ2-7; tentative D call: TRBD2 (5 bases). There are 14 residues in the CDR3. The V end was cut by 4 bases, the J end by 0 bases, with 13 bases between. CDR1 is SQVTM, CDR2 ANQGSEA, per germline. CDR3 residues: CSVGTGKYSYEQYF. The CDR3, as DNA: TGCAGCGTTGGGACGGGGAAATACTCCTACGAGCAGTACTTC.

The chain couples TRBV6-1 to TRBJ1-2, with unresolved D. CDR1 and CDR2 (germline): MNHNS, SASEGT. CDR3 length: 13 residues. The germline V and J ends were trimmed by 3 bases and 4 bases, with 9 bases remaining between them. The CDR3: CASSEAWAYGYTF. CDR3 bases: TGTGCCAGCAGTGAGGCCTGGGCCTATGGCTACACCTTC.

This chain connects TRBV7-9 to TRBJ1-1, with D tentatively TRBD1 (5 bases). The CDR3 consists of 15 residues. V lost 3 bases and J lost 1, with 12 bases in between. Germline-derived CDR1 and CDR2 are SEHNR and FQNEAQ (reference sequence). CDR3 loop: CASSFMGDWNTEAFF. CDR3 sequence (DNA): TGTGCCAGCAGCTTTATGGGGGACTGGAACACTGAAGCTTTCTTT.

In its sample, this clone was seen a few times. V and J are TRBV2 and TRBJ1-5, with D unclear. CDR1 SNHLY and CDR2 FYNNEI come from the germline V gene. The V end lost 3 bases, the J end lost 4 bases, and 13 bases lay between the germline ends. The CDR3 length is 15 residues. The CDR3 bases are TGTGCCAGCAGTGAGTCTCCGACACCAAATCAGCCCCAGCATTTT. Translation gives CASSESPTPNQPQHF.

This clone was observed a single time. This chain uses TRBV14 with TRBJ1-4; no firm D call. V was pared by 3 bases and J by 8 bases, with 7 bases between. This CDR3 contains 12 residues. CDR1 and CDR2 (germline): SGHDN, FVKESK. CDR3 residues: CASSHESEKLFF. In nucleotides, the CDR3 is TGTGCCAGCAGCCACGAAAGCGAAAAACTGTTTTTT.

The J gene is TRBJ1-5, the V gene TRBV28; no reliable D call. Trimming cost V 4 bases and J 2 bases, with 15 bases left between them. There are 16 residues in the CDR3. CDR1 is MDHEN, CDR2 SYDVKM, per germline. CDR3 sequence (DNA): TGTGCCAGCAGTTCCCAGGTGAAGTCCGGCAATCAGCCCCAGCATTTT. It codes for CASSSQVKSGNQPQHF.

This chain uses TRBV19 with TRBJ2-1, with D maybe TRBD2 (5 bases). CDR1 and CDR2 (germline): LNHDA, SQIVND (reference sequence). The CDR3 is 15 residues long. The ends were cut back, 6 bases at V and 3 bases at J, with 15 bases in the middle. CDR3 sequence reads: CASSSRRGYYNEQFF. CDR3 coding DNA: TGTGCCAGTAGCTCGCGGCGAGGGTACTACAATGAGCAGTTCTTC.

The V call is TRBV5-1, the J call TRBJ2-7; 8 bases are shared with TRBD1. The germline V gene encodes CDR1 SGHRS and CDR2 YFSETQ. The CDR3 has 16 amino acids. V was clipped by 4 bases and J by 3 bases; unmatched bases: 12. CDR3 DNA: TGCGCCAGCAGCCTTCCTGGGACAGGCGAGAACTACGAGCAGTACTTC. Its translation: CASSLPGTGENYEQYF.